This T cell receptor beta chain was identified during a study of cytomegalovirus exposure and HLA in healthy donors. Study-wide results and limits: In an earlier analysis, in 620 or so donors, most V segments appeared productive either ~87% or ~30% of the time.

This CDR3 contains 16 residues. The germline gives CDR1 SGHTA, CDR2 FQGNSA. V dropped 4 bases and J dropped 6 bases, with 19 bases sitting between them. As for this clone: Its specificity is unknown.

The study ran its PCR with 60 Vbeta and 13 Jbeta primers. Libraries were prepared by immunoSEQ multiplex PCR; TCRdb keeps only in-frame clonotypes and omits some of them. In the table there are about 82,000 clones, around 80% of which are singletons. The sample was PBMCs. This clonotype was sampled from a man between 65 and 85 years old in good health and CMV-seropositive. The genes are TRBV7-2 and TRBJ1-3, with D perhaps matching TRBD1 (6 bases). CDR3 DNA: TGTGCCAGCAGCTCTGATCAGGACAGCCTCTTAAACACCATATATTTT. Amino acids: CASSSDQDSLLNTIYF.